This T cell receptor beta chain is drawn from a study of neoadjuvant anti-PD-1 for oral cavity cancer. This table comes from immunoSEQ multiplex PCR, and its TCRdb copy is limited to in-frame clones, with some not included. The data contain over 5,500 clones, 54% of them singletons. As concerns this clone: Its antigen remains unknown.

Findings and limits, study-wide: Larger post-treatment preexisting tumor clones tracked with greater tumor shrinkage.

The source material was tumor tissue, sampled before nivolumab (anti-PD-1) treatment. This sequence originates from a person between 40 and 80 years old with oral cavity squamous cell carcinoma.

CDR3 loop: CAWGQGGEKLFF. CDR3 sequence (DNA): TGTGCCTGGGGACAGGGTGGGGAAAAACTGTTTTTT. The chain recombines TRBV30 with TRBJ1-4; TRBD1 agrees at 8 bases. Germline assignment: CDR1 GTSNPN and CDR2 SVGIG (reference sequence). The V and J ends lost 5 bases and 8 bases, in that order; junction bases with no gene match: 4. The CDR3 extends over 12 amino acids.